Following are 27 T cell receptor beta chains from one sample sequenced in a study of blood T cell repertoires in COVID-19 (dated by TCRdb to the early 2020s). Library method: the immunoSEQ multiplex PCR assay. TCRdb obtained this table from immuneACCESS and retained in-frame rearrangements with V and J assigned. These tables miss some clones; where compared with another copy, unresolved V genes account for less than half of the shortfall, and the remainder is unexplained. The sample profile shows 65,000 to 80,000 clones; almost 85% of them were found once. The top ten constitute 8.5% to 14% of the sample. Material: peripheral blood. These TCRs come from a man aged 45-65 years with acute or convalescent COVID-19.

This sequence joins TRBV5-1 and TRBJ2-2; 7 positions match TRBD1. CDR1 is SGHRS, CDR2 YFSETQ, per germline. The trim removed 5 bases at V and 0 bases at J, leaving 7 bases unmatched. The CDR3 is 16 amino acids. The CDR3: CASRQGQSTNTGELFF. CDR3 in DNA: TGCGCCAGCAGACAGGGACAGAGCACGAACACCGGGGAGCTGTTTTTT.

This clone was counted only a few times. The chain employs TRBV25-1 and TRBJ2-7; D might be TRBD1 (6 bases). Trimming removed 8 bases at V and 3 bases at J, with 20 bases between. This CDR3 comprises 15 residues. Germline V gives CDR1 MGHDK, CDR2 SYGVNS. The CDR3 protein is CASLGTQQGNYEQYF. In nucleotides, the CDR3 is TGTGCCAGCCTCGGGACCCAACAGGGAAACTACGAGCAGTACTTC.

V gene TRBV27 combines with J gene TRBJ1-1; D gene ambiguous. This CDR3 contains 14 residues. Trimming stripped 3 bases from V and 6 bases from J, with 14 bases between. Germline assignment: CDR1 MNHEY and CDR2 SMNVEV (reference sequence). CDR3 sequence reads: CASSFGPGNSEAFF. The CDR3, as DNA: TGTGCCAGCAGTTTTGGTCCGGGTAACTCTGAAGCTTTCTTT.

This clone was seen a few times. The J gene is TRBJ2-5, the V gene TRBV7-9; D remains ambiguous. The CDR3 length is 14 residues. The germline V gene has CDR1 SEHNR and CDR2 FQNEAQ (reference sequence). The V end lost 1 base, the J end lost 1 base, and 7 bases lay between the germline ends. The CDR3 reads CASSLGHLQETQYF. Written as DNA, the CDR3 is TGTGCCAGCAGCTTAGGACACCTCCAAGAGACCCAGTACTTC.

The J gene is TRBJ1-1, the V gene TRBV6-5; perhaps TRBD1 as D (6 bases). Trimming took off 2 bases at V and 4 bases at J, with 14 bases between the two ends. CDR1 is MNHEY and CDR2 is SVGAGI in the germline V gene. The CDR3 spans 15 residues. The CDR3 here is CASSYDPRGGTEAFF. In nucleotides, the CDR3 is TGTGCCAGCAGTTACGACCCCAGGGGTGGCACTGAAGCTTTCTTT.

The chain links TRBV3-1 (or the pseudogene TRBV3-2) to TRBJ2-5, with D perhaps TRBD1 (5 bases). The length of the CDR3 is 15 residues. CDR1 is LGHDT and CDR2 is YNNKEL in the germline V gene (reference sequence). With 1 base removed from V and 5 bases from J, the gap between germline ends came to 14 bases. This chain's CDR3 is CASSQALHRWETQYF. The CDR3 region has the DNA TGTGCCAGCAGCCAAGCTTTGCACAGGTGGGAGACCCAGTACTTC.

The V gene is TRBV7-9, the J gene TRBJ2-7; 8 bases are shared with TRBD2. Germline trimming cut 5 bases from V and 6 bases from J; bases unmatched to any gene: 12. The CDR3 totals 15 residues. Germline CDR1 and CDR2: SEHNR and FQNEAQ (reference sequence). The CDR3 loop reads CASSLRGGAIFEQYF. CDR3 DNA sequence: TGTGCCAGCAGCCTCCGGGGGGGGGCTATCTTCGAGCAGTACTTC.

The V gene is TRBV7-4, the J gene TRBJ1-5; D gene ambiguous. CDR1 is SGHVT and CDR2 is SQSDAQ in the germline V gene. The CDR3 covers 15 residues. The V end was cut by 3 bases, the J end by 0 bases, with 9 bases between. The CDR3: CASSLILNSNQPQHF. The CDR3 DNA follows: TGTGCCAGCAGCTTGATTCTAAATAGCAATCAGCCCCAGCATTTT. Full variable domain (remainder filled in from reference TRBV7-4 and TRBJ1-5): GAGVSQSPRYKVAKRGRDVALRCDSISGHVTLYWYRQTLGQGSEVLTYSQSDAQRDKSGRPSGRFSAERPERSVSTLKIQRTEQGDSAVYLCASSLILNSNQPQHFGDGTRLSIL.

Worth noting for this clone: This specimen includes other DNA sequences encoding the same CDR3. The chain recombines TRBV29-1 with TRBJ1-1, with D possibly matching TRBD1 (5 bases). This CDR3 comprises 13 residues. Trimming took 1 base from V and 2 from J, leaving 8 bases between them. In germline, CDR1 is SQVTM, CDR2 ANQGSEA. The DNA of the CDR3 is TGCAGCGTTGAAGGGCAGGGAAACACTGAAGCTTTCTTT. Protein product: CSVEGQGNTEAFF.

V gene TRBV11-2 combines with J gene TRBJ1-2; D remains ambiguous. V was pared by 2 bases and J by 6 bases, with 10 bases between. This CDR3 has 13 amino acids. Germline CDR1 and CDR2: SGHAT and FQNNGV. The CDR3 DNA sequence: TGTGCCAGCAGCTTACTGGGTCTAGATGGCTACACCTTC. As protein: CASSLLGLDGYTF.

The chain couples TRBV5-1 to TRBJ1-1, with D maybe TRBD1 (6 bases). CDR1 is SGHRS, CDR2 YFSETQ, per germline. This CDR3 comprises 15 residues. Trimming left V 0 bases short and J 5 bases short, with 14 bases between. CDR3 in DNA: TGCGCCAGCAGCTTGGAAAGGGGGTCTGGGACTGAAGCTTTCTTT. Its protein is CASSLERGSGTEAFF. The full variable domain, with the rest looked up from reference TRBV5-1 and TRBJ1-1, is KAGVTQTPRYLIKTRGQQVTLSCSPISGHRSVSWYQQTPGQGLQFLFEYFSETQRNKGNFPGRFSGRQFSNSRSEMNVSTLELGDSALYLCASSLERGSGTEAFFGQGTRLTVV.

This chain links TRBV27 with TRBJ1-1; D call uncertain. The CDR3 has 15 amino acids. CDR1 and CDR2 from the germline V gene are MNHEY and SMNVEV (reference sequence). The V and J ends lost 3 bases and 7 bases respectively, with 18 bases between them. The CDR3 loop is CASSFQRARANEAFF. Here the CDR3 DNA reads TGTGCCAGCAGTTTTCAGAGGGCGCGGGCGAATGAAGCTTTCTTT.

The V call is TRBV6-4, the J call TRBJ2-2; the D gene is possibly TRBD2 (6 bases). The CDR3 covers 14 residues. The germline CDR1 and CDR2 sequences are MRHNA and SNTAGT. V dropped 8 bases and J dropped 2 bases, with 12 bases sitting between them. The chain's CDR3 is CASGGTSNTGELFF. The CDR3 DNA follows: TGTGCCAGCGGAGGGACGTCCAACACCGGGGAGCTGTTTTTT.

This rearrangement joins TRBV2 to TRBJ2-7; the D gene is possibly TRBD2 (6 bases). Deletions cut 8 bases from V and 6 bases from J, with 20 bases between. The V gene's germline CDR1 is SNHLY and CDR2 FYNNEI. This CDR3 has 14 residues. This CDR3 reads CASLEMGGVGEQYF. In nucleotides, the CDR3 is TGTGCCAGCTTGGAAATGGGCGGGGTGGGCGAGCAGTACTTC.

This rearrangement joins TRBV9 to TRBJ2-3; TRBD2 aligns across 10 bases. The germline V gene has CDR1 SGDLS and CDR2 YYNGEE. This CDR3 is built from 15 residues. The J segment lost 7 bases and the V segment lost 3 bases, leaving 8 bases of the junction unmatched. The CDR3 protein is CASSEIAGGINTQYF. For the CDR3, the DNA is TGTGCCAGCAGCGAGATAGCGGGGGGTATTAATACGCAGTATTTT.

This chain joins TRBV9 and TRBJ2-2; tentative D call: TRBD1 (6 bases). The V end lost 0 bases, the J end lost 1 base, and 10 bases lay between the germline ends. CDR1 is SGDLS, CDR2 YYNGEE, per germline. The CDR3 length is 16 residues. In DNA form, the CDR3 reads TGTGCCAGCAGCGTAGGTGTACAGGGGAACACCGGGGAGCTGTTTTTT. Residues: CASSVGVQGNTGELFF. Variable domain in full (rest from reference TRBV9 and TRBJ2-2): DSGVTQTPKHLITATGQRVTLRCSPRSGDLSVYWYQQSLDQGLQFLIQYYNGEERAKGNILERFSAQQFPDLHSELNLSSLELGDSALYFCASSVGVQGNTGELFFGEGSRLTVL.

The V and J genes are TRBV6-5 and TRBJ1-1; D is uncertain. Germline lookup yields CDR1 MNHEY and CDR2 SVGAGI. V lost 4 bases to trimming and J lost 0 bases, with 9 bases between them. The CDR3 is made up of 14 amino acids. The CDR3 coding sequence is TGTGCCAGCAGTTTTACAGAAATGAACACTGAAGCTTTCTTT. The encoded protein is CASSFTEMNTEAFF.

The rearrangement uses TRBV28 and TRBJ2-7; perhaps TRBD2 as D (5 bases). Germline V gives CDR1 MDHEN, CDR2 SYDVKM. There are 11 residues in the CDR3. This CDR3 reads CAHSGAYEQYF. CDR3 bases: TGTGCTCACAGCGGAGCCTACGAGCAGTACTTC.

The J gene is TRBJ2-1, the V gene TRBV11-2; D is perhaps TRBD1 (6 bases). This CDR3 spans 16 amino acids. The V gene lost 5 bases and the J gene lost 7 bases, with 21 bases spanning the gap. CDR1 is SGHAT, CDR2 FQNNGV, per germline. CDR3 nucleotides: TGTGCCAGCAGCCCCGCCCTCGTGGGGGCCGGAAATGAGCAGTTCTTC. The encoded protein is CASSPALVGAGNEQFF.

The genes are TRBV4-3 and TRBJ1-2; D is undetermined. V dropped 4 bases and J dropped 0 bases, with 12 bases sitting between them. Germline loops: CDR1 LGHNA, CDR2 YSLEER. The CDR3 extends over 15 amino acids. In DNA, the CDR3 is TGCGCCAGCAGCCCGAGCTACCCCTCTAACTATGGCTACACCTTC. Its protein is CASSPSYPSNYGYTF.

The J gene is TRBJ2-7, the V gene TRBV2; TRBD1 matches at 7 bases. The germline V gene has CDR1 SNHLY and CDR2 FYNNEI. The CDR3 totals 13 residues. J lost 9 bases, V lost 2 bases, and 7 bases had no gene match. The CDR3 nucleotides read TGTGCCAGCAGTGAATTTGGTCGACAGGGGCAGTACTTC. Encoded protein: CASSEFGRQGQYF.

The chain combines TRBV5-6 with TRBJ1-5; D gene unclear. The CDR3 covers 15 residues. V was clipped by 0 bases and J by 0 bases, with 7 bases between them. Germline V gene lookup returns CDR1 SGHDT and CDR2 YYEEEE. This chain's CDR3 is CASSLGASSNQPQHF. The CDR3 nucleotides are TGTGCCAGCAGCTTGGGGGCAAGTAGCAATCAGCCCCAGCATTTT.

This sequence joins TRBV7-2 and TRBJ2-1; 7 nucleotides agree with TRBD1. This CDR3 contains 14 residues. Germline CDR1 and CDR2: SGHTA and FQGNSA. The V segment lost 8 bases and the J segment 0 bases; nucleotides outside the gene matches: 4. This CDR3 reads CASQGTDSYNEQFF. The CDR3 DNA reads as TGTGCCAGCCAAGGGACAGACTCCTACAATGAGCAGTTCTTC.

The gene calls are TRBV30 and TRBJ1-4; D might be TRBD1 (6 bases). In germline, CDR1 is GTSNPN, CDR2 SVGIG (reference sequence). V was cut by 8 bases and J by 8 bases, with 18 bases left in between. This CDR3 is built from 13 residues. The CDR3 sequence: CAASTGKGEKLFF. CDR3 DNA sequence: TGTGCCGCTTCGACAGGAAAAGGCGAAAAACTGTTTTTT.

V usage is TRBV6-6 and J usage is TRBJ1-5; TRBD1 is a possible D gene (5 bases). This CDR3 region has 13 residues. Germline V CDR1 and CDR2: MNHNY, SVGAGI (reference sequence). Trimming took off 5 bases at V and 6 bases at J, with 11 bases between the two ends. CDR3 sequence reads: CASSRGVGQPQHF. The CDR3 DNA reads TGTGCCAGCAGTAGGGGCGTGGGTCAGCCCCAGCATTTT.

V gene TRBV12-5 combines with J gene TRBJ1-3, with 8 bases identical to TRBD1. CDR1 and CDR2 (germline): LGHNT, FRNRAP. The length of the CDR3 is 17 residues. V trimming: 5 bases; J trimming: 4 bases; junction bases outside the gene matches: 13. Written as DNA, the CDR3 is TGTGCTAGTGGTCACGAGGGACAGGCCGTTGCGGGAAACACCATATATTTT. This sequence encodes CASGHEGQAVAGNTIYF.

The DNA for the CDR3 is TGTGCCAGCAGCGTAGATGGGACAGGGACCAATGAGCAGTTCTTC. Its protein is CASSVDGTGTNEQFF. The chain combines TRBV9 with TRBJ2-1, with 9 bases identical to TRBD1. V trimming: 0 bases; J trimming: 6 bases; junction bases outside the gene matches: 4. Germline V CDR1 and CDR2: SGDLS, YYNGEE. The CDR3 has 15 residues.